The 13 T cell receptor beta chains in this list originate from one sample, sequenced in a study of T cell responses to AZD1222 COVID-19 vaccine. The table came from immunoSEQ multiplex PCR; TCRdb's copy has only in-frame clones and leaves some out. The table has 110,000 or so clones, approximately 90% seen once. The sample here was peripheral blood, taken on day 0 of AZD1222 vaccination. The receptors were gathered from an adult in good health.

This rearrangement joins TRBV10-3 to TRBJ1-2; D is undetermined. The CDR3 has 14 amino acids. Germline V gene lookup returns CDR1 ENHRY and CDR2 SYGVKD. The V end was cut by 3 bases, the J end by 10 bases, with 18 bases between. The CDR3 loop reads CAISEQHLIQDYTF. The CDR3 DNA reads TGTGCCATCAGTGAACAGCATCTTATTCAGGACTACACCTTC.

The V gene is TRBV6-5, the J gene TRBJ2-2; TRBD2 agrees at 10 bases. The J segment lost 6 bases and the V segment lost 4 bases, leaving 2 bases of the junction unmatched. This CDR3 contains 14 residues. Per germline, CDR1 MNHEY and CDR2 SVGAGI. The chain's CDR3 is CASSLTSGAGELFF. CDR3 sequence (DNA): TGTGCCAGCAGTTTAACTAGCGGGGCCGGGGAGCTGTTTTTT.

The chain recombines TRBV5-4 with TRBJ1-1; D gene ambiguous. Germline V CDR1 and CDR2: SGHNT, YYREEE (reference sequence). Trimming left V 3 bases short and J 0 bases short, with 9 bases between. This CDR3 region has 14 residues. CDR3 DNA: TGTGCCAGCAGCTCAACGGCGGTGAACACTGAAGCTTTCTTT. It codes for CASSSTAVNTEAFF.

This chain joins TRBV7-8 and TRBJ2-1, with 11 positions matching TRBD1. This CDR3 spans 16 amino acids. The germline V gene encodes CDR1 SGHVS and CDR2 FQNEAQ. V lost 7 bases to trimming and J lost 4 bases; unmatched junction nucleotides: 9. CDR3: CASTPTGQGGYNEQFF. The CDR3, as DNA: TGTGCCAGCACCCCAACGGGACAGGGGGGGTACAATGAGCAGTTCTTC. Drawing the rest from reference TRBV7-8 and TRBJ2-1, the complete variable domain is GAGVSQSPRYKVAKRGQDVALRCDPISGHVSLFWYQQALGQGPEFLTYFQNEAQLDKSGLPSDRFFAERPEGSVSTLKIQRTQQEDSAVYLCASTPTGQGGYNEQFFGPGTRLTVL.

This clone was seen a single time. This sequence joins TRBV3-1 (or the pseudogene TRBV3-2) and TRBJ1-6; the D gene is possibly TRBD1 (5 bases). V was clipped by 1 base and J by 10 bases, with 20 bases between them. CDR1 and CDR2 (germline): LGHDT, YNNKEL (reference sequence). This CDR3 contains 17 residues. The CDR3 protein is CASSQAGRVAVLSPLHF. For the CDR3, the DNA is TGTGCCAGCAGCCAAGCGGGGCGAGTGGCAGTTCTATCACCCCTCCACTTT.

The J gene is TRBJ1-5, the V gene TRBV23-1; D remains ambiguous. TRBV23-1 is an ORF, and what it does is uncertain. Trimming stripped 7 bases from V and 7 bases from J, with 17 bases between. This CDR3 is 14 amino acids long. CDR3 sequence (DNA): TGCGCCAGCACTAAGAAGGTAACTTCACAGCCCCAGCATTTT. The encoded protein is CASTKKVTSQPQHF.

The gene calls are TRBV10-1 and TRBJ1-1; D unclear. Germline V lookup: CDR1 WNHNN, CDR2 SYGVQD (reference sequence). The V gene lost 3 bases and the J gene lost 1 base, with 9 bases spanning the gap. The CDR3 has 14 amino acids. In DNA, the CDR3 is TGCGCCAGCAGTGACGAGGGTCCGAACACTGAAGCTTTCTTT. Its protein is CASSDEGPNTEAFF.

The V call is TRBV10-3, the J call TRBJ2-7; 7 bases line up with TRBD2. The germline gives CDR1 ENHRY, CDR2 SYGVKD. V lost 10 bases to trimming and J lost 7 bases; unmatched junction nucleotides: 19. The CDR3 is 15 amino acids. DNA of the CDR3: TGTGCCACCGGCCAGGGACTATCCACCTTGAGAGAGCAGTACTTC. It codes for CATGQGLSTLREQYF.

This chain links TRBV29-1 with TRBJ1-4; D may be TRBD1 (5 bases). This CDR3 has 12 residues. Germline V gene data show CDR1 as SQVTM and CDR2 as ANQGSEA. The V gene lost 7 bases and the J gene lost 6 bases, with 12 bases spanning the gap. In nucleotides, the CDR3 is TGCAGCGCACGGGGGGACGATGAAAAACTGTTTTTT. It codes for CSARGDDEKLFF.

J is TRBJ2-3 and V is TRBV5-1; 12 bases align to TRBD2. The germline V gene has CDR1 SGHRS and CDR2 YFSETQ. This CDR3 region has 15 residues. With 4 bases clipped from V and 4 bases from J, the junction kept 4 bases outside the gene matches. The CDR3 is CASSGLAGGPDTQYF. In nucleotides, the CDR3 is TGCGCCAGCAGCGGTCTAGCGGGAGGGCCAGATACGCAGTATTTT.

The chain combines TRBV9 with TRBJ2-3; 11 positions agree with TRBD1. Germline assignment: CDR1 SGDLS and CDR2 YYNGEE. The CDR3 contains 16 residues. V trimming: 4 bases; J trimming: 6 bases; junction bases outside the gene matches: 10. CDR3 nucleotide sequence: TGTGCCAGCAGCCCCCGGGGACAGGGGGTGGGCGATACGCAGTATTTT. This gives the protein CASSPRGQGVGDTQYF. Drawing the rest from reference TRBV9 and TRBJ2-3, the complete variable domain is DSGVTQTPKHLITATGQRVTLRCSPRSGDLSVYWYQQSLDQGLQFLIQYYNGEERAKGNILERFSAQQFPDLHSELNLSSLELGDSALYFCASSPRGQGVGDTQYFGPGTRLTVL.

This sequence joins TRBV19 and TRBJ2-1, with 15 bases that match TRBD2. Germline CDR1 reads LNHDA; CDR2 reads SQIVND (reference sequence). The CDR3 sequence is 18 residues long. After removal of 5 bases from V and 0 bases from J, the junction contained 5 bases not matched to a gene. The CDR3 DNA sequence: TGTGCCAGTAGTGCGTGGACTAGCGGGGGGGTCTCCTACAATGAGCAGTTCTTC. This translates into CASSAWTSGGVSYNEQFF.

This clone was seen just once. V and J are TRBV11-2 and TRBJ2-2; D gene uncertain. Germline CDR1 SGHAT, CDR2 FQNNGV. The CDR3 loop spans 15 amino acids. The V end was cut by 3 bases, the J end by 4 bases, with 12 bases between. CDR3 DNA: TGTGCCAGCAGCTTTAATTCGGCGGTCACCGGGGAGCTGTTTTTT. It yields the protein CASSFNSAVTGELFF. The whole variable domain, remainder taken from reference TRBV11-2 and TRBJ2-2, is EAGVAQSPRYKIIEKRQSVAFWCNPISGHATLYWYQQILGQGPKLLIQFQNNGVVDDSQLPKDRFSAERLKGVDSTLKIQPAKLEDSAVYLCASSFNSAVTGELFFGEGSRLTVL.